This is a list of T cell receptor beta chains from one sample in a study of metastatic and nonmetastatic thyroid tumors. TCRdb reprocessed the PCR reads via MiXCR. The repertoire includes 15,000 to 20,000 clones, around a quarter of them detected once, and about 10% sits in the top ten. Sequenced material: tumor tissue. The receptors derive from a female donor with papillary thyroid cancer or a benign thyroid nodule (not recorded which). Some clones in this sample may be carry-over from other donors' samples. The CDR3 runs from the conserved cysteine through the conserved F or W. The D gene is left open where the match is weak. Some rows have no size entry. The others give once, few or many, or a class for an expanded clone.

cdr3_aa cdr3_nt d_call v_call clone_size j_call
CASSLVVRDRGLSSGNTIYF TGTGCCAGCAGCTTAGTCGTTCGGGACCGAGGTCTGAGCTCTGGAAACACCATATATTTT NA TRBV11-3 NA TRBJ1-3
CASSPQWGQGAGTF NA NA TRBV28 few TRBJ1-2
CASSPRGNTEAFF TGCGCCAGCAGCCCCCGGGGGAACACTGAAGCTTTCTTT NA TRBV4-1 many TRBJ1-1
CASSLLAGAPTDTQYF TGTGCCAGTAGCCTTCTAGCGGGAGCCCCCACAGATACGCAGTATTTT TRBD2 TRBV19 once TRBJ2-3
CASSDSSMTEAFF TGTGCCAGCAGTGACTCTAGTATGACTGAAGCTTTCTTT NA TRBV6-4 NA TRBJ1-1
CASTPAPARYRGELFF TGTGCCAGCACTCCCGCCCCTGCTAGATATCGCGGTGAGCTGTTTTTT NA TRBV11-2 NA TRBJ2-2
CASSSHRAGSYEQYF TGTGCCAGCAGTTCTCACAGGGCAGGCTCCTACGAGCAGTACTTC NA TRBV27 medium-sized TRBJ2-7
CSARDPSGEHEQFF TGCAGTGCTAGAGATCCTTCAGGGGAACATGAGCAGTTCTTC NA TRBV20-1 NA TRBJ2-1
CASSPRQLQNKYEQYF TGTGCCAGCAGCCCTAGACAGCTCCAAAACAAATACGAGCAGTACTTC NA TRBV14 many TRBJ2-7
CASSHTGMGNTGELFF TGTGCCAGCAGTCATACAGGGATGGGGAACACCGGGGAGCTGTTTTTT NA TRBV11-2 many TRBJ2-2
CASSRGQGASNYGYTF TGTGCCAGCAGCCGCGGACAGGGGGCATCTAACTATGGCTACACCTTC TRBD1 TRBV13 medium-sized TRBJ1-2
CASSLAPPRNNSPLHF TGTGCCAGCAGTTTAGCACCCCCAAGAAATAATTCACCCCTCCACTTT NA TRBV27 few TRBJ1-6
CSVARTSGSYEQYF TGCAGCGTTGCCCGGACTAGCGGGAGCTACGAGCAGTACTTC TRBD2 TRBV29-1 few TRBJ2-7
CASSSVVVTGYAYTF TGCGCCAGCAGCTCAGTAGTCGTGACAGGTTATGCCTACACCTTC NA TRBV5-1 NA TRBJ1-2
CASSDQNPGEQYF TGTGCCAGCAGTGACCAAAACCCAGGGGAGCAGTACTTC NA TRBV25-1 few TRBJ2-7
CSARDPPRIKYERVESGTQYF TGCAGTGCTAGAGATCCCCCCCGGATAAAATACGAAAGAGTAGAGAGTGGTACGCAGTATTTT NA TRBV20-1 NA TRBJ2-3
CASSPRVLNYNEQFF TGTGCCAGCAGCCCCCGGGTCCTAAACTACAATGAGCAGTTCTTC NA TRBV7-6 many TRBJ2-1
CASSPREENIQYF TGTGCCAGCTCACCACGGGAGGAAAACATTCAGTACTTC NA TRBV18 many TRBJ2-4
CASRFRGEAFF TGTGCCAGCAGGTTTCGGGGGGAAGCTTTCTTT NA TRBV6-1 medium-sized TRBJ1-1
CASSYHSSWDTQHF TGTGCCAGCAGTTACCACTCTTCCTGGGACACCCAGCATTTT NA TRBV6-2/TRBV6-3 NA TRBJ1-5
CASRVTGAYNSPLHF TGTGCCAGCAGGGTGACAGGTGCCTATAACTCACCCCTCCACTTT NA TRBV28 NA TRBJ1-6
CASNTWVGIRTFNYGYTF TGTGCCAGCAACACTTGGGTGGGCATAAGAACGTTTAACTATGGCTACACCTTC NA TRBV28 NA TRBJ1-2